This TCR beta chain was documented in a study of glioma-infiltrating T cells after dendritic cell vaccination. Study-wide background: Patients had newly diagnosed or recurrent glioblastoma and received dendritic cell vaccines.

Unmatched junction bases numbered 17, after V lost 1 base and J lost 11 bases. There are 18 residues in the CDR3. The V gene's germline CDR1 is LGHNT and CDR2 FRNRAP. Generated by immunoSEQ multiplex PCR, the TCRdb table keeps only in-frame clones and is missing some. The data hold some 87,000 clones, with 85% to 90% observed a single time. The rearrangement links TRBV12-5 to TRBJ1-5; TRBD1 agrees at 10 bases. This clonotype was obtained from a human donor with glioblastoma. Material: blood, obtained before dendritic cell vaccination. The CDR3 protein is CASGLGPTGTGASWTQHF. CDR3 DNA: TGTGCTAGTGGTTTGGGCCCCACCGGGACAGGGGCTTCTTGGACCCAGCATTTT.